What follows is one T cell receptor (beta chain) and its context. This clonotype is regarded as large (0.1 to 1%). This receptor's antigen is unknown. One base away there is no much larger clone; base qualities are not given. Sequencing took place on a NextSeq 500. Starting from roughly 15 ng of total RNA, TCR libraries were made with the QIAseq Immune Repertoire RNA Library Kit, Human TCR Panel. Sequencing of the TCR libraries was done on an Illumina NextSeq with a Mid Output V2 kit and asymmetric 261x41 paired-end reads. Each TCR library was diluted to around 4.4 nM, pooled, denatured and loaded at approximately 1 pM. In the authors' own workflow: TCR FASTQ files were processed in the QIAGEN GeneGlobe Data Analysis Center, with downstream analysis in R 3.5.2. Clonality was computed as one minus Shannon entropy normalized by the log of the number of unique productive sequences. TRA or TRB clonotypes differing in abundance between baseline and M1 were identified within each subset by Fisher exact tests at 5% FDR. Differentially abundant clonotypes were categorized as emerging, expanding, contracting or non-expanding/contracting. Repertoire overlap between patients was measured with Morisita's overlap index. TCRdb trimmed the raw reads at Q25, called clones with MiXCR and kept productive beta chains. Every entry covers one CDR3 protein and lists the most common genes and DNA from its rows. The V and J calls reflect TCRdb's pipeline rather than the authors' work. This sample has several hundred distinct CDR3 sequences in its table, and 6.2% of those were observed once. The top ten hold roughly 25% of the sample.

The data belong to a study of circulating CD8 cells and anti-PD-1 response in melanoma (dated by TCRdb to the early 2020s). Study-level background: Nivolumab was given to patients intravenously at 3 mg/kg every 2 weeks. The melanoma cohort included around 13 patients, of whom seven received anti-PD-1 as first-line therapy and six had previously received targeted therapy or immunotherapy. Patients with complete or partial responses were counted as responders, while patients with stable or progressive disease (RECIST v1.1) were counted as non-responders. The TCR repertoire analysis covered roughly 11 melanoma patients: 7 non-responders and 4 responders. On on-treatment samples, PD-1 was detected using a biotinylated anti-human IgG4 antibody.

Using a BD FACSAria II cell sorter, four subsets defined by PD-1 and/or TIGIT were sorted out of live CD3+CD8+TCRalphabeta+ cells. To characterize relevance to anti-PD-1 therapy response, circulating CD8 T cells were sorted into four subsets based on PD-1 and TIGIT expression. From each sorted CD8 T-cell subset, both TCR alpha and TCR beta chains were sequenced. Peripheral blood was collected at three points: before the first anti-PD-1 injection, after two injections and after four injections. PBMCs were immediately isolated by Ficoll gradient centrifugation. Until use, PBMCs were cryopreserved in liquid nitrogen in RPMI containing roughly 20% FCS and around 10% DMSO. After thawing, PBMCs were stained with a viability dye and with antibodies against CD3, CD8alpha, TCRalphabeta, PD-1 and TIGIT. Total RNA was extracted with the RNeasy Kit, and a RIN above 7 was reached by every sample. Trimming costs V 3 bases and J 5 bases, and their ends lie 17 bases apart. Measured from the cysteine to the phenylalanine, the CDR3 is 15 residues long. Only the CDR3 DNA is retained, 45 bases long and in frame from the first base. CDR1 DFQATT and CDR2 SNEGSKA were looked up in the germline V gene (reference sequence).

What the study reported, not specific to this receptor: Both treatment-naive and previously treated patients were included in the cohort, and this mixing was noted by the authors as something that could influence results. The DNEG repertoire had the highest diversity, the PD-1 and DPOS repertoires had similar and higher clonality, and the TIGIT repertoires had the lowest diversity. Repertoires were largely private between subsets, with under 7% of TRB clonotypes shared at M1; sharing was highest between DPOS and TIGIT. The published TCR repertoire comparisons relied only on baseline and M1 samples from a small cohort that had few responders. Because material was limited, most experiments were generally run without replicates. Because tumor material was not accessible, tumor reactivity was instead assessed by peptide assays on expanded sorted subsets.

This chain joins TRBV20-1 to TRBJ2-1; the D gene is perhaps TRBD2, from 5 matching bases. The TCR sequence derives from a human donor with melanoma. Sequencing was performed on CD8+ T cells from PBMCs, taken at baseline or after one month of anti-PD-1 therapy (not recorded which). The bases are TGCAGTGCTAGTGCAGTCCGCCAAGCGGACAATGAGCAGTTCTTC. The resulting protein is CSASAVRQADNEQFF.